This T cell receptor (beta chain) was identified in a study of regulatory and conventional T cells in RAG deficiency. General observations from the study: In Omenn syndrome, Treg and Tconv repertoires overlapped >85%. Shannon entropy fell and Simpson indices rose in RAG-deficient patients.

V shed 2 bases and J 5 bases; nucleotides not matched to a gene: 6. The CDR3 spans 14 residues. CDR1 is MNHNS, CDR2 SASEGT, per germline. TCRdb keeps only in-frame clones here, not all; method: immunoSEQ multiplex PCR. Among roughly 30,000 clones, around 96% were seen once, and the ten largest hold about 0.35%. Blood CD4+ CD25-low CD127-high conventional T cells supplied the genomic DNA template. With respect to this clone: Its specificity is unknown.

The sample was also linked to a second study, of regulatory T cells. That work contributes: Amplification used 52 TRBV primers and 13 TRBJ primers.

The source material was CD25- CD4+ T cells sorted from blood. The genes are TRBV6-1 and TRBJ2-7; TRBD2 matches at 7 bases. This receptor was identified in a human donor in good health. The CDR3 DNA reads TGTGCCAGCAGTGAAACTGGGAGGGTTGACGAGCAGTACTTC. Translation gives CASSETGRVDEQYF.